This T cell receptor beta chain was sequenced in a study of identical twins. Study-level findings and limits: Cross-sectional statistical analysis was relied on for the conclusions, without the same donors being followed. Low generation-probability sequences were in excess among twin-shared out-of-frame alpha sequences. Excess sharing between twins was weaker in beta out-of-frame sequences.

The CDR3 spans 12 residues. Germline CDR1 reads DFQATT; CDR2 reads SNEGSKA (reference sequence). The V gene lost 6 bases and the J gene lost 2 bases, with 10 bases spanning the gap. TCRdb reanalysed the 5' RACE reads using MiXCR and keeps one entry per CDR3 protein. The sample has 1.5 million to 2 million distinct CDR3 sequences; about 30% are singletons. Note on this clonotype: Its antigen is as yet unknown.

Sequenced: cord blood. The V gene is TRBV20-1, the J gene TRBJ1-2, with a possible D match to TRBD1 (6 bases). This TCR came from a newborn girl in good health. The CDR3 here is CSAGGINYGYTF. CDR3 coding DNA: TGCAGTGCCGGGGGCATCAACTATGGCTACACCTTC.